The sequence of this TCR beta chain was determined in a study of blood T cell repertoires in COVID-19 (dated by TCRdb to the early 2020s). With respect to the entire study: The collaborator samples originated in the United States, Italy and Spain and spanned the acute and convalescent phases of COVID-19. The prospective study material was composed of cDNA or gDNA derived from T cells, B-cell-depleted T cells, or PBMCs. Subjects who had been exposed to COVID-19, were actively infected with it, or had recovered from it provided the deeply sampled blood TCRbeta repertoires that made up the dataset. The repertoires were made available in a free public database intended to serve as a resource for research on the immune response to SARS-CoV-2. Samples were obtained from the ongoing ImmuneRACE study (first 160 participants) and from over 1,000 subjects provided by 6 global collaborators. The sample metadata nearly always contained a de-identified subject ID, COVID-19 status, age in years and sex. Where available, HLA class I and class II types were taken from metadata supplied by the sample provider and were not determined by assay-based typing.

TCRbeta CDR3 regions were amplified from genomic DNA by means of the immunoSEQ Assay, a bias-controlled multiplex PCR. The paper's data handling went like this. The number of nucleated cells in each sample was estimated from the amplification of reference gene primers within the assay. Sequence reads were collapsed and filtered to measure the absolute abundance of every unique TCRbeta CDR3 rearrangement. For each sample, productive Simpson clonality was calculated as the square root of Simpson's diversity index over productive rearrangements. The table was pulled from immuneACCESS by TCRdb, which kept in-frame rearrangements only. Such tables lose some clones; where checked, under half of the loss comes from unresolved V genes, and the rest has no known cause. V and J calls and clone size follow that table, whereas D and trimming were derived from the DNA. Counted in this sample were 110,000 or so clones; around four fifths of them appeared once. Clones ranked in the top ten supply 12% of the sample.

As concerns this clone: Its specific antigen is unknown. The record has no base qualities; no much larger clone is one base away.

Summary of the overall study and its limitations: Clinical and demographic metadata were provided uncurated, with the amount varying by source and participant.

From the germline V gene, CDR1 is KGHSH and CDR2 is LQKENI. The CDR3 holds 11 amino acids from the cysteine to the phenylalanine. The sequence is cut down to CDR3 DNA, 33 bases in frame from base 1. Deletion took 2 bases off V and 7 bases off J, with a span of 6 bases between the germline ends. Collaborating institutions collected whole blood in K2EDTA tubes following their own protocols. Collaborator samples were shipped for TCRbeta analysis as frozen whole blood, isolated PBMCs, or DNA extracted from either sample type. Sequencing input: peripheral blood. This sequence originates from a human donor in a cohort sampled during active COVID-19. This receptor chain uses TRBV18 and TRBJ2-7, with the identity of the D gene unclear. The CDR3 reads CASSPKLEQYF. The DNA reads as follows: TGTGCCAGCTCACCAAAGCTGGAGCAGTACTTC.